The 12 T cell receptor beta chains listed next were all sequenced from one sample in a study of OX40 agonist ivuxolimab in advanced cancers. Here immunoSEQ multiplex PCR was the method, and the copy in TCRdb shows in-frame clones only, minus some. This sample has roughly 60,000 clones, with approximately 83% found just once. The sequenced sample was CD4+ or CD8+ T cells sorted from blood, obtained in a trial of the OX40 agonist ivuxolimab. The receptors derive from an adult with an advanced solid tumor such as melanoma, head and neck, liver or kidney cancer.

The chain joins TRBV5-1 to TRBJ1-1; 7 bases are shared with TRBD1. Germline-derived CDR1 and CDR2 are SGHRS and YFSETQ. V shed 5 bases, J shed 0 bases, and the junction held 4 bases outside the gene matches. There are 14 residues in the CDR3. The CDR3 here is CASSKTGMNTEAFF. In DNA form, the CDR3 reads TGCGCCAGCAGTAAGACAGGGATGAACACTGAAGCTTTCTTT.

The chain carries TRBV6-5 and TRBJ1-1, with a possible D match to TRBD1 (5 bases). The CDR3 length is 15 residues. V was pared by 7 bases and J by 4 bases, with 19 bases between. CDR1 and CDR2 from the germline V gene are MNHEY and SVGAGI. CDR3 sequence: CASKTMNGAATEAFF. CDR3 sequence (DNA): TGTGCCAGCAAAACCATGAACGGGGCTGCCACTGAAGCTTTCTTT.

As for this clone: Germline is not matched at one junction end, which may reflect a read error. The chain joins TRBV5-1 to TRBJ2-5; D uncertain. CDR1 and CDR2 from the germline V gene are SGHRS and YFSETQ. The CDR3 is made up of 15 amino acids. CDR3 sequence: CASSLALPPQGTQYF. The CDR3, as DNA: TGCGCCAGCAGCTTGGCCTTGCCCCCCCAAGGGACCCAGTACTTC.

This clone came up once. The V call is TRBV7-8, the J call TRBJ2-5; no clear D gene. The J call may not be correct, given that the DNA end is closer to TRBJ2-7. Germline V CDR1 and CDR2: SGHVS, FQNEAQ. The CDR3 is 14 amino acids. The CDR3 DNA is TGTGCCAGCGCTCCTTTCGACCGGAGATACGAGCAGTACTTC. Amino acid sequence: CASAPFDRRYEQYF.

This chain uses TRBV28 with TRBJ1-2; 7 bases map to TRBD1. J lost 4 bases, V lost 6 bases, and 11 bases had no gene match. Germline-derived CDR1 and CDR2 are MDHEN and SYDVKM. The CDR3 consists of 15 residues. This chain's CDR3 is CASRATGEFAYGYTF. Written as DNA, the CDR3 is TGTGCCAGCAGAGCTACAGGGGAGTTTGCCTATGGCTACACCTTC.

The chain carries TRBV14 and TRBJ2-1; D possibly matches TRBD1 or TRBD2 (5 bases each). The germline V gene has CDR1 SGHDN and CDR2 FVKESK. V was clipped by 4 bases and J by 3 bases, with 19 bases between them. CDR3 length equals 17 residues. CDR3 DNA: TGTGCCAGCAGCCGGTCCCCGGGACGCTATCTCTACAATGAGCAGTTCTTC. It is translated as CASSRSPGRYLYNEQFF.

This clone was recorded a few times. The chain carries TRBV6-5 and TRBJ1-1, with D tentatively TRBD1 (5 bases). Germline V gives CDR1 MNHEY, CDR2 SVGAGI. V lost 2 bases and J 5 bases, leaving 9 bases between the germline ends. The CDR3 runs 13 residues. CDR3 region: CASSYGGVTEAFF. DNA for the CDR3: TGTGCCAGCAGTTACGGAGGGGTGACTGAAGCTTTCTTT.

The rearrangement uses TRBV28 and TRBJ2-7, with TRBD1 as a possible D gene (5 bases). Germline V gives CDR1 MDHEN, CDR2 SYDVKM. Trimming took off 5 bases at V and 3 bases at J, with 14 bases between the two ends. The CDR3 is made up of 14 amino acids. The CDR3 sequence is CASSTSRQLYEQYF. The CDR3 DNA reads as TGTGCCAGCAGTACCTCGCGACAGCTCTACGAGCAGTACTTC.

The V call is TRBV7-6, the J call TRBJ2-7; tentative D call: TRBD1 (6 bases). CDR1 is SGHVS, CDR2 FNYEAQ, per germline. Deletions cut 5 bases from V and 5 bases from J, with 16 bases between. This CDR3 contains 14 residues. Here the CDR3 DNA reads TGTGCCAGCAGCCCCCGGACAGTACTCAACGAGCAGTACTTC. The encoded protein is CASSPRTVLNEQYF. The whole variable domain, filled in from reference TRBV7-6 and TRBJ2-7, reads GAGVSQSPRYKVTKRGQDVALRCDPISGHVSLYWYRQALGQGPEFLTYFNYEAQQDKSGLPNDRFSAERPEGSISTLTIQRTEQRDSAMYRCASSPRTVLNEQYFGPGTRLTVT.

The chain is built from TRBV19 and TRBJ2-7; 8 nucleotides agree with TRBD1. CDR3 length equals 15 residues. V shed 6 bases, J shed 2 bases, and the junction held 9 bases outside the gene matches. CDR1 LNHDA and CDR2 SQIVND come from the germline V gene (reference sequence). CDR3 coding DNA: TGTGCCAGTAGAGAAGGACAGGGTTCCCCCTACGAGCAGTACTTC. It encodes CASREGQGSPYEQYF.

The chain couples TRBV2 to TRBJ1-2; the D is unclear. Trimming cost V 7 bases and J 4 bases, with 22 bases left between them. The CDR3 spans 16 residues. The V gene's germline CDR1 is SNHLY and CDR2 FYNNEI. The CDR3 bases are TGTGCCAGCAAACGCCAGATGGAGGCACCTTTCTATGGCTACACCTTC. Its protein product is CASKRQMEAPFYGYTF.

V is TRBV15 and J is TRBJ1-5; unclear D gene. From germline, CDR1 is LNHNV and CDR2 YYDKDF (reference sequence). Trimming stripped 0 bases from V and 0 bases from J, with 12 bases between. CDR3 length: 17 residues. The CDR3 protein is CATSRDLPRYSNQPQHF. DNA for the CDR3: TGTGCCACCAGCAGAGATCTTCCGCGGTATAGCAATCAGCCCCAGCATTTT.